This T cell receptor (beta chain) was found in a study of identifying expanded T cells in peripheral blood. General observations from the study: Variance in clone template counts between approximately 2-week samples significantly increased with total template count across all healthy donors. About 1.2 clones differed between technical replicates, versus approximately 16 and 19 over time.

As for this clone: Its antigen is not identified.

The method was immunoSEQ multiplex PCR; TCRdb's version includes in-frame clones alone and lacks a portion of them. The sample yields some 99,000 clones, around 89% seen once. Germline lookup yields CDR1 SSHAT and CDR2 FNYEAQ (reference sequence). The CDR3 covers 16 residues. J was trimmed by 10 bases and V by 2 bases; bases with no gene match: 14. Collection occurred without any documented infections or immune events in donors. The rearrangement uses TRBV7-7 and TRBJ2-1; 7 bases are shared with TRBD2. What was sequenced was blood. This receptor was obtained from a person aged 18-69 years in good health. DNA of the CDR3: TGTGCCAGCAGCTTAAGTCCGAACCCTAGCGGAAGCGAGCAGTTCTTC. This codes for CASSLSPNPSGSEQFF.